Sequencing of this T cell receptor beta chain was carried out in a study of cytomegalovirus exposure and HLA in healthy donors. Overall study results and limits: In an earlier analysis, about 87% or about 30%: the productive usage of most TCR beta V segments. Later on, an analysis showed TCR association rates differing by HLA locus, with DRB1 the most and HLA-C the fewest.

The PCR ran on 60 Vbeta and 13 Jbeta primers. TCRdb's copy holds only in-frame clones and misses some; the assay was immunoSEQ multiplex PCR. The data contain about 72,000 clones, 60% to 75% of them singletons. V gave up 4 bases and J gave up 1 base, with 4 bases separating them. The V gene's germline CDR1 is SGHTA and CDR2 FQGNSA. CDR3 length: 12 residues. This clone was seen more than once but under ten times. Its antigen is as yet unknown. The chain has TRBV7-2 and TRBJ1-2; no firm D call. The specimen sequenced was PBMCs. The source of this sequence is a man aged 40-49 years in good health and CMV-seropositive. CDR3 loop: CASSSVNYGYTF. CDR3 bases: TGTGCCAGCAGCTCCGTTAACTATGGCTACACCTTC.